This T cell receptor (beta chain) originates from a study of T cells in localized non-small cell lung cancer. General study findings and limits: The study found T cell clonality highest in uninvolved adjacent lung, above tumor. Heterogeneity is still possible, as just one tumor region was sequenced. Within adjacent lung there appeared a median around 55 of the top 100 tumor clones. Higher T cell density in the blood was associated with longer overall survival, whereas higher adjacent-lung clonality associated with shorter survival.

Trimming left V 6 bases short and J 2 bases short, with 8 bases between. The CDR3 sequence is 13 residues long. The germline CDR1 and CDR2 sequences are MNHEY and SMNVEV (reference sequence). Profiled with immunoSEQ multiplex PCR; TCRdb holds only in-frame clones, not every one. This table holds some 130,000 clones, around 90% found once. About this clone: Antigen specificity is unknown.

The specimen comprised peripheral blood, sampled before any cancer treatment. This rearrangement joins TRBV27 to TRBJ1-5; unclear D gene. The receptor's source is a female donor over 55 with stage I lung adenocarcinoma. CDR3 DNA: TGTGCCAGCAGGAGGTGGGGCAATCAGCCCCAGCATTTT. Translation: CASRRWGNQPQHF.